The source of this T cell receptor (beta chain) is a study of T cells in Graves' hyperthyroidism and ophthalmopathy. General study findings and limits: A median around 5.9 months before onset, the model predicted ophthalmopathy. Ophthalmopathy and stable hyperthyroidism were told apart by a 13 V-J model.

Amplification targeted TCR beta CDR3 regions from RNA transcripts. First-round RT-PCR with HTBI primers amplified the TCR CDR3 region. TCRdb analysed the multiplex PCR reads with MiXCR anew, one entry per CDR3 protein. The sample holds around 620,000 distinct CDR3 sequences, 15% to 20% seen once. Details on this clonotype: The antigen is undetermined.

CDR3 size: 14 residues. Per germline, CDR1 SGHTA and CDR2 FQGNSA. Trimming cost V 3 bases and J 3 bases, with 12 bases left between them. Every diagnosis used clinical symptoms, serum thyroxine and TRAb, thyroid ultrasound and orbital computed tomography. Fresh peripheral blood, roughly 9.6 ml, was the source of the PBMCs. The chain joins TRBV7-2 to TRBJ2-7; D perhaps matches TRBD2 (5 bases). The receptor was isolated from a woman aged 25 to 39 with Graves' hyperthyroidism. Material for sequencing was blood. CDR3: CASSFSRANYEQYF. CDR3 nucleotide sequence: TGTGCCAGCAGCTTTTCGAGGGCCAACTACGAGCAGTACTTC.